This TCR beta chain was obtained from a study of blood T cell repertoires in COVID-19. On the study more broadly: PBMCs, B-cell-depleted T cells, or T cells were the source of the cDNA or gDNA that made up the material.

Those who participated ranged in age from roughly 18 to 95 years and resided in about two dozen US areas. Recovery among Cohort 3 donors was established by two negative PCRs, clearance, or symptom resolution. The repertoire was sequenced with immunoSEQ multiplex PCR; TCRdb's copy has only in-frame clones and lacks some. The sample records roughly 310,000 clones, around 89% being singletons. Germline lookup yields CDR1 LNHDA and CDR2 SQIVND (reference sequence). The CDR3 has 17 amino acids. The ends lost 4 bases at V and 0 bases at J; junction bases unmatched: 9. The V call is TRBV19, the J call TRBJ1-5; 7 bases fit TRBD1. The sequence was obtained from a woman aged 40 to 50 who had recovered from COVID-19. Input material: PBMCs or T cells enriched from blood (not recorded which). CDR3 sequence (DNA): TGTGCCAGTAGTACAAGACAGGGAGAGTATAGCAATCAGCCCCAGCATTTT. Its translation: CASSTRQGEYSNQPQHF. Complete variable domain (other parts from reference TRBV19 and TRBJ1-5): DGGITQSPKYLFRKEGQNVTLSCEQNLNHDAMYWYRQDPGQGLRLIYYSQIVNDFQKGDIAEGYSVSREKKESFPLTVTSAQKNPTAFYLCASSTRQGEYSNQPQHFGDGTRLSIL.